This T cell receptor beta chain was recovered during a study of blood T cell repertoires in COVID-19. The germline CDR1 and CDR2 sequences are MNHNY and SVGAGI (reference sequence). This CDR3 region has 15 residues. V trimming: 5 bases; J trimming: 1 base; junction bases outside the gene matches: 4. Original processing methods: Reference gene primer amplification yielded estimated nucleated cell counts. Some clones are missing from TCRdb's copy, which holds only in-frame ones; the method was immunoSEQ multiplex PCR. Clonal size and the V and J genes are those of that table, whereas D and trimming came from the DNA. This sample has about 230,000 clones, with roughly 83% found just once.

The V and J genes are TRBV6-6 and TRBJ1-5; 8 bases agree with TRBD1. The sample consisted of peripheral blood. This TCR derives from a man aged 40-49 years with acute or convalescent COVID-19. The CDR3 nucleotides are TGTGCCAGCAGTCCCTGGACAGGGAGCAATCAGCCCCAGCATTTT. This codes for CASSPWTGSNQPQHF.